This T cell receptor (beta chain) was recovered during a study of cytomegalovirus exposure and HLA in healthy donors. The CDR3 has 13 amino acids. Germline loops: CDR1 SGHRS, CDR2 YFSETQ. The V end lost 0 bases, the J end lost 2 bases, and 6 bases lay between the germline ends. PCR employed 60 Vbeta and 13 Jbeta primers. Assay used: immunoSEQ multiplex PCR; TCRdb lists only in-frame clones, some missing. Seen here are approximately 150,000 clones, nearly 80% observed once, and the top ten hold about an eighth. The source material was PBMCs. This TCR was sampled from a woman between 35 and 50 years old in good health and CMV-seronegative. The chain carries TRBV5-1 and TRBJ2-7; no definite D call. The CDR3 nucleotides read TGCGCCAGCAGCTTGGACAGTGCCTACGAGCAGTACTTC. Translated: CASSLDSAYEQYF.